The entry below gives a single T cell receptor beta chain sequence along with its context. Amplification used 60 Vbeta primers and 13 Jbeta primers. Sequencing was performed with immunoSEQ multiplex PCR; in TCRdb, only in-frame clones are kept and a portion is missing. The repertoire consists of over 150,000 clones, with 80% occurring once and the leading ten covering around 4.3%. The V gene end was trimmed by 6 bases and the J gene end by 6 bases; junction bases not matched to a gene: 8. Germline V gene data show CDR1 as MDHEN and CDR2 as SYDVKM. This CDR3 has 15 residues. This entry belongs to a study of cytomegalovirus exposure and HLA in healthy donors.

Sequencing input: PBMCs. The TCR was taken from a man aged 30 to 45 in good health and CMV-seronegative. The chain recombines TRBV28 with TRBJ2-3; the match to TRBD1 covers 11 bases. CDR3: CASREGTGGSDTQYF. CDR3 nucleotides: TGTGCCAGCAGAGAAGGGACAGGGGGGAGTGATACGCAGTATTTT.